Shown below are 26 T cell receptor beta chains from a single sample sequenced in a study of tumor-infiltrating lymphocytes in primary liver carcinoma. TCR beta cDNA came from approximately 490 ng total RNA, primed with a constant-region primer. Investigators got TCR beta libraries out of three nested multiplex PCR rounds, done with slightly modified ARM-PCR. PCR rounds one and two used TRBV1-TRBV30 forward primers with a C-beta reverse primer for roughly 9 cycles each. Each CDR3 protein is one row after TCRdb ran MiXCR on the multiplex PCR reads. In the table there are about 320,000 distinct CDR3 sequences, 50% to 70% of which are singletons. Blood RNA originated from unsorted whole blood, with germline DNA additionally extracted. Sequencing was carried out using peripheral blood. All receptors come from a man between 35 and 55 years old with primary liver carcinoma and hepatitis B virus infection.

This clonotype was counted only a few times. The rearrangement uses TRBV28 and TRBJ2-5; 7 bases map to TRBD1. The CDR3 length is 15 residues. Unmatched junction bases numbered 10, after V lost 7 bases and J lost 2 bases. The germline gives CDR1 MDHEN, CDR2 SYDVKM. The CDR3: CASILYRGRQETQYF. The DNA for the CDR3 is TGTGCCAGCATTCTCTACAGGGGTCGGCAAGAGACCCAGTACTTC. The full variable domain, rest sourced from reference TRBV28 and TRBJ2-5, is DVKVTQSSRYLVKRTGEKVFLECVQDMDHENMFWYRQDPGLGLRLIYFSYDVKMKEKGDIPEGYSVSREKKERFSLILESASTNQTSMYLCASILYRGRQETQYFGPGTRLLVL.

The chain carries TRBV7-3 and TRBJ2-2; 9 bases align to TRBD2. With V trimmed by 4 bases and J by 8 bases, 11 bases remained unmatched. In germline, CDR1 is SGHTA, CDR2 FQGTGA. The CDR3 sequence is 16 residues long. The CDR3, as DNA: TGTGCCAGCAGCTCGACTAGCGGATTGGTCACTGGGGAGCTGTTTTTT. Amino acids: CASSSTSGLVTGELFF.

Details on this clonotype: Germline and junction disagree at one end, which may indicate a read error. The chain links TRBV11-3 to TRBJ2-1, with D perhaps TRBD2 (5 bases). Per germline, CDR1 SGHNT and CDR2 YENEEA. This CDR3 spans 15 amino acids. CDR3 loop: CASSPSSYSYNEQFF. The CDR3 nucleotides read TGTGCCAGCAGCCCATCTAGCTATTCCTACAATGAGCAATTCTTC.

In the case of this clonotype: A much more abundant neighbour one base away suggests this may be a read error. V usage is TRBV5-5 and J usage is TRBJ2-5; 7 bases are shared with TRBD2. V lost 3 bases, J lost 5 bases, and 7 bases stayed unmatched. CDR1 and CDR2 from the germline V gene are SGHKS and YYEKEE (reference sequence). The CDR3 is 14 residues long. In DNA, the CDR3 is TGTGCCAGCAGCTCGAAGACTAGCAGGGAGACCCAGTACTTC. Translation: CASSSKTSRETQYF.

The V gene is TRBV7-9, the J gene TRBJ2-3, with 7 positions matching TRBD1. CDR1 and CDR2 from the germline V gene are SEHNR and FQNEAQ (reference sequence). The V gene end was trimmed by 4 bases and the J gene end by 4 bases; junction bases not matched to a gene: 11. The CDR3 spans 16 residues. The CDR3 DNA reads TGTGCCAGCAGCTCGACAGGGCAAATCACATCAGATACGCAGTATTTT. Amino acid sequence: CASSSTGQITSDTQYF. Together with reference TRBV7-9 and TRBJ2-3, the CDR3 gives the full variable domain: DTGVSQNPRHKITKRGQNVTFRCDPISEHNRLYWYRQTLGQGPEFLTYFQNEAQLEKSRLLSDRFSAERPKGSFSTLEIQRTEQGDSAMYLCASSSTGQITSDTQYFGPGTRLTVL.

Of note for this clonotype: Being one base from a much bigger clone, this may be a read error. The CDR3 bases are TGTGCCAGCAGTACAGCCAGGGGTTATGGCTACACCTTC. Translating it yields CASSTARGYGYTF. The rearrangement uses TRBV12-3 or TRBV12-4 and TRBJ1-2, with D possibly matching TRBD1 (6 bases). The CDR3 consists of 13 residues. Trimming removed 5 bases from V and 5 bases from J, with 12 bases in between.

Turning to this clonotype: Its ends do not fully match the called genes, so a read error is possible. The chain carries TRBV6-2 or TRBV6-3 and TRBJ2-5, with no clear D. Germline V gives CDR1 MNHEY, CDR2 SVGEGT. This CDR3 is 14 amino acids long. Here the CDR3 reads CTSSYSPVQETQYF. The CDR3 nucleotides read TGTACCAGCAGTTACTCTCCAGTCCAAGAGACCCAGTACTTC.

Notes on this clonotype: Compared with germline, one end of the junction differs, possibly owing to a read error. This chain's CDR3 is CVSSSKGAVYGYTF. DNA for the CDR3: TGTGTCAGCAGTTCCAAGGGGGCGGTCTATGGCTACACCTTC. This chain links TRBV27 with TRBJ1-2; the match to TRBD1 covers 7 bases. Germline CDR1 and CDR2: MNHEY and SMNVEV (reference sequence). This CDR3 comprises 14 residues.

The J gene is TRBJ1-1, the V gene TRBV29-1; the D is unclear. The CDR3 totals 10 residues. Germline V gene data show CDR1 as SQVTM and CDR2 as ANQGSEA. Trimming left V 4 bases short and J 7 bases short, with 7 bases between. The CDR3 region is CSVVGIEAFF. In DNA form, the CDR3 reads TGCAGCGTTGTTGGCATTGAAGCTTTCTTT.

With respect to this clonotype: A much larger clone sits a single nucleotide away, making a read error possible. CDR3 in amino acids: CASSQDPRVTEAFF. In DNA, the CDR3 is TGCGCCAGCAGCCAAGATCCCAGGGTCACTGAAGCTTTCTTT. The chain recombines TRBV4-3 with TRBJ1-1, with TRBD1 as a possible D gene (5 bases). The V gene lost 0 bases and the J gene lost 4 bases, with 9 bases spanning the gap. Germline V CDR1 and CDR2: LGHNA, YSLEER. This CDR3 is 14 amino acids long.

This clonotype was seen ten or more times. The gene calls are TRBV6-6 and TRBJ2-3; unclear D gene. Looked up from germline, CDR1 is MNHNY and CDR2 is SVGAGI (reference sequence). Trimming took off 6 bases at V and 6 bases at J, with 13 bases between the two ends. The CDR3 is made up of 13 amino acids. The CDR3 sequence is CASSSPAMDTQYF. The CDR3 coding sequence is TGTGCCAGCAGCTCCCCGGCCATGGATACGCAGTATTTT.

CDR3: CASKGVAGGLSEQFF. CDR3 sequence (DNA): TGTGCCAGCAAAGGGGTAGCGGGAGGGCTGTCTGAGCAGTTCTTC. The chain carries TRBV6-1 and TRBJ2-1; 11 nucleotides line up with TRBD2. Trimming at V came to 7 bases and at J to 9 bases, leaving 11 bases not matched to a gene. CDR3 length: 15 amino acids. Germline CDR1 reads MNHNS; CDR2 reads SASEGT.

Points on this clonotype: Since a much larger clone is just one base distant, this may be a read error. V and J are TRBV12-3 or TRBV12-4 and TRBJ2-3, with 9 bases lining up with TRBD2. This CDR3 has 18 amino acids. In nucleotides, the CDR3 is TGTGCCAGCAATTTAAAACTAGCGGGTTTTTCTAGCACAGATACGCAGTATTTT. Its translation is CASNLKLAGFSSTDTQYF.

This clonotype was seen only a few times. A much larger clone differs by one base, so this may be a read error. The chain employs TRBV6-1 and TRBJ2-2; D is uncertain. Between the trimmed V and J ends, which lost 8 bases and 2 bases, there was a span of 12 bases. The CDR3 has 14 amino acids. The germline gives CDR1 MNHNS, CDR2 SASEGT. CDR3 region: CASGIGVNTGELFF. The DNA of the CDR3 is TGTGCCAGCGGGATTGGCGTTAACACCGGGGAGCTGTTTTTT.

As for this clonotype: A much larger clone lies a single base off, so this may be a read error. The rearrangement uses TRBV12-3 or TRBV12-4 and TRBJ2-3; 7 bases match TRBD2. J gave up 5 bases and V 6 bases, and 5 bases lay outside the gene matches. This CDR3 is 13 amino acids long. CDR3 sequence reads: CASRLAVRDTQYF. CDR3 bases: TGTGCCAGCAGGCTAGCGGTGAGAGATACGCAGTATTTT.

In the case of this clonotype: This may be a read error, as it is one base from a much larger clone. The genes are TRBV6-6 and TRBJ1-4; the D is unclear. Germline V gene data show CDR1 as MNHNY and CDR2 as SVGAGI (reference sequence). The CDR3 loop spans 11 amino acids. The DNA for the CDR3 is TGTGCCTGCAGAATGTGGGAAAAACTGTTTTTT. Its translation is CACRMWEKLFF.

V is TRBV28 and J is TRBJ2-4; D is unresolved. Germline V gene data show CDR1 as MDHEN and CDR2 as SYDVKM. Between the trimmed V and J ends, which lost 6 bases and 6 bases, there was a span of 12 bases. The CDR3 sequence is 13 residues long. In nucleotides, the CDR3 is TGTGCCAGCAGCTTCGGTCAAGGAAACATTCAGTACTTC. As protein: CASSFGQGNIQYF.

The chain uses TRBV11-3 and TRBJ2-1; 7 positions match TRBD2. The CDR3 is 15 amino acids. Germline trimming cut 5 bases from V and 6 bases from J; bases unmatched to any gene: 10. Germline values: CDR1 SGHNT, CDR2 YENEEA. CDR3 nucleotide sequence: TGTGCCAGCAGCCCGGGACTATCCCAAGGCAATGAGCAGTTCTTC. This translates into CASSPGLSQGNEQFF.

A word on this clonotype: This could be a read error, since a much larger clone is one nucleotide away. The chain uses TRBV29-1 and TRBJ2-3; the D is unclear. The DNA end lines up better with TRBJ1-5; the J call may be wrong. CDR1 and CDR2 (germline): SQVTM, ANQGSEA. There are 10 residues in the CDR3. The CDR3 DNA reads TGCAGCGCTCGCTCAGATACGCAGCATTTT. Translated: CSARSDTQHF.

Comments on this clonotype: Its ends do not fully match the called genes, so a read error is possible. This chain connects TRBV6-6 to TRBJ2-1, with 7 bases lining up with TRBD2. There are 15 residues in the CDR3. Germline loops: CDR1 MNHNY, CDR2 SVGAGI (reference sequence). CDR3 in DNA: TGTTCCAGCAGTTTGACTAGCCTGGTGGGGGATGAGCAGTTCTTC. Protein sequence: CSSSLTSLVGDEQFF.

The chain is built from TRBV11-3 and TRBJ2-1, with D perhaps matching TRBD1 (5 bases). The CDR3 spans 16 residues. Germline values: CDR1 SGHNT, CDR2 YENEEA. The V end was cut by 2 bases, the J end by 9 bases, with 20 bases between. Written as DNA, the CDR3 is TGTGCCAGCAGCTTAATCGTGGGGCTAGGGATTGGTGAGCAGTTCTTC. Its protein is CASSLIVGLGIGEQFF.

A remark on this clonotype: Mismatch with germline at one junction end may stem from a read error. The V and J genes are TRBV11-3 and TRBJ2-1; no reliable D call. The CDR3 covers 14 residues. Germline V CDR1 and CDR2: SGHNT, YENEEA. CDR3 loop: CVSSAGSSYNDQFF. In nucleotides, the CDR3 is TGTGTCAGCAGCGCCGGAAGCTCCTACAATGACCAGTTCTTC.

This clonotype was detected only a few times. The chain joins TRBV29-1 to TRBJ2-1; no clear D. The CDR3 contains 10 residues. V lost 6 bases and J lost 8, with 8 bases in between. CDR1 is SQVTM, CDR2 ANQGSEA, per germline. The CDR3 protein is CSVANDEQFF. Written as DNA, the CDR3 is TGCAGCGTCGCCAACGATGAGCAGTTCTTC.

Concerning this clonotype itself: The junction differs from germline at one of its ends, possibly a read error. This sequence joins TRBV11-2 and TRBJ2-6; perhaps TRBD1 as D (6 bases). This CDR3 is built from 17 residues. Looked up from germline, CDR1 is SGHAT and CDR2 is FQNNGV. The CDR3: CANSSTRGGTAANVLTF. CDR3 DNA sequence: TGTGCCAACAGCTCGACGAGAGGGGGAACTGCGGCCAACGTCCTGACTTTC.

This clonotype has a count of ten or more. The genes are TRBV10-2 and TRBJ2-2; D is unresolved. V lost 2 bases and J lost 3, with 7 bases in between. Germline-derived CDR1 and CDR2 are WSHSY and SAAADI. This CDR3 has 14 amino acids. This CDR3 reads CASSENRYTGELFF. As DNA, the CDR3 is TGCGCCAGCAGTGAGAATAGGTACACCGGGGAGCTGTTTTTT.

This clonotype was recorded at least ten times. CDR3: CASSPILAGVGEQYF. CDR3 sequence (DNA): TGCGCCAGCAGCCCAATACTAGCGGGAGTGGGCGAGCAGTACTTC. This sequence joins TRBV4-1 and TRBJ2-7; 11 nucleotides line up with TRBD2. Germline assignment: CDR1 MGHRA and CDR2 YSYEKL. V was pared by 4 bases and J by 6 bases, with 8 bases of the junction left unmatched. The CDR3 runs to 15 residues.